This TCR beta chain emerged from a study of lymphopenia after photon versus proton radiotherapy. Study results and limitations: Oligoclonal CD8+ Temra expansion after nadir drove photon patients' diversity drop.

Repertoires were generated with immunoSEQ multiplex PCR, while TCRdb's copy carries only in-frame clones and drops some. This sample yields around 42,000 clones, of which approximately 83% are seen a single time; over 2% belongs to the top ten. A remark on this clone: The target antigen is unknown. The sample contains more than one DNA sequence encoding this CDR3.

Trimming pared 0 bases from V and 4 bases from J, leaving 7 bases between. This CDR3 contains 14 residues. Germline V gene sequence: CDR1 MNHNY, CDR2 SVGAGI (reference sequence). The sequences come from peripheral blood, collected from a patient treated with photon-based radiotherapy. This chain joins TRBV6-6 and TRBJ2-1, with D tentatively TRBD2 (5 bases). This sequence was found in a man aged 40-55 years with gastric cancer. CDR3: CASSYSRVYNEQFF. In DNA form, the CDR3 reads TGTGCCAGCAGTTACTCGCGGGTATACAATGAGCAGTTCTTC.